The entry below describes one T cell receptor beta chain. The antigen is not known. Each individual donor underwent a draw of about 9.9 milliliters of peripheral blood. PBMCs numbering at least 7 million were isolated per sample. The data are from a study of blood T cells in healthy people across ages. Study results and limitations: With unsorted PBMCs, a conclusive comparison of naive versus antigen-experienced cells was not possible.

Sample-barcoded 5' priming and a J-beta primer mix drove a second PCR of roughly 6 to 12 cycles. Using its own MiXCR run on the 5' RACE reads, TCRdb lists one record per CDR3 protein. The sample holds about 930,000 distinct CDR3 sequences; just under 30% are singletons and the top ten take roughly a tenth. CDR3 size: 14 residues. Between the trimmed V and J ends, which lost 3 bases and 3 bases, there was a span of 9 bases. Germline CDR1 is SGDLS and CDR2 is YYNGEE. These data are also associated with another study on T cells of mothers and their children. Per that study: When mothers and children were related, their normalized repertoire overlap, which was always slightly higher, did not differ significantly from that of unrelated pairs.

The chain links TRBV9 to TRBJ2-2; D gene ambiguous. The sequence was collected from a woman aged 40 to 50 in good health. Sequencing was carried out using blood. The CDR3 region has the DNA TGTGCCAGCAGCGCCTCTCTAGACACCGGGGAGCTGTTTTTT. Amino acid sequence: CASSASLDTGELFF.